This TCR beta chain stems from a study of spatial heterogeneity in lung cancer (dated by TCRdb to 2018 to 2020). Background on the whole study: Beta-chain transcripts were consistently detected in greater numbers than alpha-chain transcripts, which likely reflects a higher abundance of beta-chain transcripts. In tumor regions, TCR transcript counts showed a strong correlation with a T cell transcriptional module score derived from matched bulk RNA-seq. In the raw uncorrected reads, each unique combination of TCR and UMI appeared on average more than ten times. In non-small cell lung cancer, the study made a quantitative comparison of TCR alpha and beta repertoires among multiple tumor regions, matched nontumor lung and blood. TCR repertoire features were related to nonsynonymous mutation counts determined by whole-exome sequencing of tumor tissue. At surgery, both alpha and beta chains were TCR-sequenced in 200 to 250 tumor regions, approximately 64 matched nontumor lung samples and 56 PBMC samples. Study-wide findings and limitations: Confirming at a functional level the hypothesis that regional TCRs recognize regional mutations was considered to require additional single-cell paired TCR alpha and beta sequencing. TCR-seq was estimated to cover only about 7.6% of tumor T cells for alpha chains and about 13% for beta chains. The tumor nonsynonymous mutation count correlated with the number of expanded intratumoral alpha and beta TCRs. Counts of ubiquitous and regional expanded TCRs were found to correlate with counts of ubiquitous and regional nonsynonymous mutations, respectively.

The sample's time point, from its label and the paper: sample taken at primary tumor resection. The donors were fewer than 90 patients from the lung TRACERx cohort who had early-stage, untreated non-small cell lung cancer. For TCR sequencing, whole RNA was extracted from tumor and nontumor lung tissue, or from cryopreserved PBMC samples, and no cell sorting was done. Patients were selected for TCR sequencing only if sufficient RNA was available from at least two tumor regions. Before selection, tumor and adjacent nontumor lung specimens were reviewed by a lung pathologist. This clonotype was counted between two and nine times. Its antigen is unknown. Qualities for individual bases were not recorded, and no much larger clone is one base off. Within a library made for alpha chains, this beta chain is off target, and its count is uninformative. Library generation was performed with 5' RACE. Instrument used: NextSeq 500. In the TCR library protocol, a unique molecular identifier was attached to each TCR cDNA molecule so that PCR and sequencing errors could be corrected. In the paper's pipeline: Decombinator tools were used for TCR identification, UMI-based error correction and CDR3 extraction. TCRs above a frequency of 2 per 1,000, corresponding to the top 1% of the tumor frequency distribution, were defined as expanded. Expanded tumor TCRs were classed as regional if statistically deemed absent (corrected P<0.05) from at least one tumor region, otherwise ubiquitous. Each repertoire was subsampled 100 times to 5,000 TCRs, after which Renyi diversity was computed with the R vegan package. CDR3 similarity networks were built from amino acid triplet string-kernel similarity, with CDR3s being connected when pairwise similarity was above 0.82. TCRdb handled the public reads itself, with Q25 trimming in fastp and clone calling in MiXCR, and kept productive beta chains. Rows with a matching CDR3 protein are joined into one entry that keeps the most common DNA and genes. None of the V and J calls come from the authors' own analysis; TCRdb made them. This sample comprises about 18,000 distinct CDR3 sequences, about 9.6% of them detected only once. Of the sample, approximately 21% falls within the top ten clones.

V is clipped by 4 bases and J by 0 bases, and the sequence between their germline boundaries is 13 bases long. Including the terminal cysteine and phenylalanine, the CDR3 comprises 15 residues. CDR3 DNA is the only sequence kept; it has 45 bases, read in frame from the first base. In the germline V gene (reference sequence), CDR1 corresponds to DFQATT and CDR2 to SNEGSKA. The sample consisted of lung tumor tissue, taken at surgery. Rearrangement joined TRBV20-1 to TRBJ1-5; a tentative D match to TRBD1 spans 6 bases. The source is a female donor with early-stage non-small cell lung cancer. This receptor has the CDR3 CSAIPGASSNQPQHF. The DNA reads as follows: TGCAGTGCTATCCCGGGGGCCTCTAGCAATCAGCCCCAGCATTTT.